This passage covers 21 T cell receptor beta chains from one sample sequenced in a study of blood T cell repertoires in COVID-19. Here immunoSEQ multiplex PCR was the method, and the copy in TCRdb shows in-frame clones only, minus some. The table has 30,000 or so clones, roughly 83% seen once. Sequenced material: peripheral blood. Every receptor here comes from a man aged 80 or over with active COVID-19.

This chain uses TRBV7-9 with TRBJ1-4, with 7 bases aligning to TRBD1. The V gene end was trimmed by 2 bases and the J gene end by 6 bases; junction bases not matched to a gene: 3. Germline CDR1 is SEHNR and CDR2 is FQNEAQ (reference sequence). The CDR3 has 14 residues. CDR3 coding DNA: TGTGCCAGCAGCTTAAGGCAGGGGGATGAAAAACTGTTTTTT. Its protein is CASSLRQGDEKLFF.

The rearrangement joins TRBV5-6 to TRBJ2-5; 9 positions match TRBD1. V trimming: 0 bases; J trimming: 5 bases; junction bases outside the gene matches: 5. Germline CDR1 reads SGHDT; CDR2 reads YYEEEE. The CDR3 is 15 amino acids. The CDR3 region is CASSLVFGTGETQYF. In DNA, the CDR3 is TGTGCCAGCAGCTTGGTTTTTGGGACAGGGGAGACCCAGTACTTC. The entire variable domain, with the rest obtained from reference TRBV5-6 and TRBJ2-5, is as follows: DAGVTQSPTHLIKTRGQQVTLRCSPKSGHDTVSWYQQALGQGPQFIFQYYEEEERQRGNFPDRFSGHQFPNYSSELNVNALLLGDSALYLCASSLVFGTGETQYFGPGTRLLVL.

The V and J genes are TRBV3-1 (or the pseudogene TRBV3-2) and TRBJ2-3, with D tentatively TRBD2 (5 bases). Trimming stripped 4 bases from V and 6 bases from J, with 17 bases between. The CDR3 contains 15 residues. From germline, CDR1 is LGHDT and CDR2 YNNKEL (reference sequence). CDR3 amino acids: CASSPLLRLADTQYF. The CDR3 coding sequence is TGTGCCAGCAGCCCCCTCCTTAGATTAGCGGATACGCAGTATTTT.

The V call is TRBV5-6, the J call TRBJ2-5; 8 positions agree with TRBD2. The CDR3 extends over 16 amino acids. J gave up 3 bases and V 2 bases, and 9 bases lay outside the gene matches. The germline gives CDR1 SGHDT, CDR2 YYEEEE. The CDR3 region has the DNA TGTGCCAGCAGCTTTACCCCGGGACTAGGGGAAGAGACCCAGTACTTC. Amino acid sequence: CASSFTPGLGEETQYF.

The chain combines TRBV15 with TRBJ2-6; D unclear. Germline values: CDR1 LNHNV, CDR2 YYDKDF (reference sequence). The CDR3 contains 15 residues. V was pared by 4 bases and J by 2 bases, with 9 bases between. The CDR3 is CATSKVAAGANVLTF. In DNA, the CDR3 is TGTGCCACCAGCAAGGTGGCGGCTGGGGCCAACGTCCTGACTTTC. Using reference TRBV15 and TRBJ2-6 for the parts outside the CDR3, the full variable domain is DAMVIQNPRYQVTQFGKPVTLSCSQTLNHNVMYWYQQKSSQAPKLLFHYYDKDFNNEADTPDNFQSRRPNTSFCFLDIRSPGLGDTAMYLCATSKVAAGANVLTFGAGSRLTVL.

CDR3 residues: CASSGHIVGGVSSGANVLTF. CDR3 nucleotide sequence: TGTGCCAGCAGCGGACATATCGTGGGGGGGGTCAGCTCTGGGGCCAACGTCCTGACTTTC. This rearrangement joins TRBV6-6 to TRBJ2-6, with 7 bases matching TRBD2. The germline gives CDR1 MNHNY, CDR2 SVGAGI (reference sequence). The CDR3 runs 20 residues. After removal of 6 bases from V and 0 bases from J, the junction contained 17 bases not matched to a gene.

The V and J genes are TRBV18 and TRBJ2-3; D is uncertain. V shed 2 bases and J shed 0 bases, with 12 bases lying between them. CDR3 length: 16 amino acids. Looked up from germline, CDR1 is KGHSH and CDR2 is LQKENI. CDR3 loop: CASSPTIMTSTDTQYF. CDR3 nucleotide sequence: TGTGCCAGCTCACCAACCATTATGACTAGCACAGATACGCAGTATTTT.

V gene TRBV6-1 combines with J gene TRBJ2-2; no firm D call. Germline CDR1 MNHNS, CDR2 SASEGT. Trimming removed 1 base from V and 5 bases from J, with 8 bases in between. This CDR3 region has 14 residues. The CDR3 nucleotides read TGTGCCAGCAGTGAAGGGGCGTGGACCGGGGAGCTGTTTTTT. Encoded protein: CASSEGAWTGELFF.

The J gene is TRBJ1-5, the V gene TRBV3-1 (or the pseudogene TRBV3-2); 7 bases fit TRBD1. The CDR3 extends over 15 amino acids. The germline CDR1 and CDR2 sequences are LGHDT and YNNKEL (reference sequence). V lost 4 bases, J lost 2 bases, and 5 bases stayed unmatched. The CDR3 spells CASSLGTVGNQPQHF. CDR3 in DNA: TGTGCCAGCAGCCTTGGGACAGTCGGCAATCAGCCCCAGCATTTT.

This CDR3 is CASSLEKGTEAFF. The CDR3 nucleotides read TGTGCCAGCAGCTTAGAGAAGGGGACTGAAGCTTTCTTT. The chain employs TRBV7-8 and TRBJ1-1; TRBD1 might be the D (5 bases). The germline CDR1 and CDR2 sequences are SGHVS and FQNEAQ. The CDR3 sequence is 13 residues long. V shed 1 base and J shed 5 bases, with 8 bases lying between them.

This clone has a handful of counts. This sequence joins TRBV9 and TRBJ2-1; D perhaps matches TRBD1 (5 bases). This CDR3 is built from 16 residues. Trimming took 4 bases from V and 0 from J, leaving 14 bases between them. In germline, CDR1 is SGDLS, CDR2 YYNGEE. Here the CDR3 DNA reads TGTGCCAGCAGCCCCAAACAGGAGATCTCCTACAATGAGCAGTTCTTC. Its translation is CASSPKQEISYNEQFF.

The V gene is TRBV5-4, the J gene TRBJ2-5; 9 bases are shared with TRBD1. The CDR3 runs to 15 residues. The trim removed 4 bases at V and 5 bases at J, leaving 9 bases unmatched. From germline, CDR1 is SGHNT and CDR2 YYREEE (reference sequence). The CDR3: CASSIQQGARETQYF. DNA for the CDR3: TGTGCCAGCAGCATCCAACAGGGGGCGCGGGAGACCCAGTACTTC.

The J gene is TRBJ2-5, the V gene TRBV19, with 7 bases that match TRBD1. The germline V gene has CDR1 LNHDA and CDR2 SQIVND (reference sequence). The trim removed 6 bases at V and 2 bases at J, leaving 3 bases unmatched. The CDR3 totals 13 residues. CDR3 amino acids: CASRKGQQETQYF. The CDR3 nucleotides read TGTGCCAGTAGAAAGGGACAGCAAGAGACCCAGTACTTC.

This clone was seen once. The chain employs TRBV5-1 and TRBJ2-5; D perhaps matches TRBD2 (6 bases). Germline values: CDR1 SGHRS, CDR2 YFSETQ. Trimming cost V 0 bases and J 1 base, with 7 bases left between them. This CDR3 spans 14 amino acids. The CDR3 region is CASSLERVQETQYF. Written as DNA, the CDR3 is TGCGCCAGCAGCTTGGAGCGGGTCCAAGAGACCCAGTACTTC. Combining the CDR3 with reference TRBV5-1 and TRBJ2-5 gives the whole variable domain KAGVTQTPRYLIKTRGQQVTLSCSPISGHRSVSWYQQTPGQGLQFLFEYFSETQRNKGNFPGRFSGRQFSNSRSEMNVSTLELGDSALYLCASSLERVQETQYFGPGTRLLVL.

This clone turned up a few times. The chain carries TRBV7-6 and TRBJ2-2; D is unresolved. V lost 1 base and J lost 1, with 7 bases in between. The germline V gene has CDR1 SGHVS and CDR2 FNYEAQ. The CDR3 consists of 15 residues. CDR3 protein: CASSLVTQNTGELFF. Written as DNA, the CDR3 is TGTGCCAGCAGCTTAGTCACACAGAACACCGGGGAGCTGTTTTTT.

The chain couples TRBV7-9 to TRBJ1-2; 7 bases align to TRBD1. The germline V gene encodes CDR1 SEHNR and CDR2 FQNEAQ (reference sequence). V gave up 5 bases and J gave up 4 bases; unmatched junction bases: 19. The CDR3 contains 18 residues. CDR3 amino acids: CASSVRDSGFPSAYGYTF. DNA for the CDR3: TGTGCCAGCAGCGTTCGGGACAGCGGATTCCCCTCGGCCTATGGCTACACCTTC.

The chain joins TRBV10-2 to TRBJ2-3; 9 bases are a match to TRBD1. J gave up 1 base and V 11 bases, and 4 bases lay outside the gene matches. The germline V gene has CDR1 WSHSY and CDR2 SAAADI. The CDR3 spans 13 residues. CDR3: CAGQGHGTDTQYF. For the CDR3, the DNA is TGCGCCGGACAGGGGCATGGCACAGATACGCAGTATTTT.

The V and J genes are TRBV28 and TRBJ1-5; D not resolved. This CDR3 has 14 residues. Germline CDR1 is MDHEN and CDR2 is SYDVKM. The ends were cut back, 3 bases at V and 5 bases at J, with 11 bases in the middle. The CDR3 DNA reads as TGTGCCAGCAGTTTCCATACTAGGGATCAGCCCCAGCATTTT. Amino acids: CASSFHTRDQPQHF.

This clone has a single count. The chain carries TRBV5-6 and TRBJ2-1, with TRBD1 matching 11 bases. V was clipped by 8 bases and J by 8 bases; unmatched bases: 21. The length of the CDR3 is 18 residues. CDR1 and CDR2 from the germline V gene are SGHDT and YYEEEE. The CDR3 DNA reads TGTGCCAGTTCCTTCAGGATCCATGCCCGGACAGGGGGCGATGAGCAGTTCTTC. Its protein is CASSFRIHARTGGDEQFF.

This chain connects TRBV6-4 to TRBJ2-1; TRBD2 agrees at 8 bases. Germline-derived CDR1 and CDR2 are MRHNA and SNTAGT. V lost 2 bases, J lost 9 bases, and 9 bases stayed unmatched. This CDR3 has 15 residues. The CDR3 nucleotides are TGTGCCAGCAGTGACGCTCCGGGGGCGGGGGGTGAGCAGTTCTTC. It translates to CASSDAPGAGGEQFF.

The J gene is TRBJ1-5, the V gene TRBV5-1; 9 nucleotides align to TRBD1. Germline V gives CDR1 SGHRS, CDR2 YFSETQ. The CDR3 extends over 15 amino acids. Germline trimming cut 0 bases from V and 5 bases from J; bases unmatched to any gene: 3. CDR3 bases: TGCGCCAGCAGCTTGGAAGGACAGGGGTATCAGCCCCAGCATTTT. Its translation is CASSLEGQGYQPQHF.